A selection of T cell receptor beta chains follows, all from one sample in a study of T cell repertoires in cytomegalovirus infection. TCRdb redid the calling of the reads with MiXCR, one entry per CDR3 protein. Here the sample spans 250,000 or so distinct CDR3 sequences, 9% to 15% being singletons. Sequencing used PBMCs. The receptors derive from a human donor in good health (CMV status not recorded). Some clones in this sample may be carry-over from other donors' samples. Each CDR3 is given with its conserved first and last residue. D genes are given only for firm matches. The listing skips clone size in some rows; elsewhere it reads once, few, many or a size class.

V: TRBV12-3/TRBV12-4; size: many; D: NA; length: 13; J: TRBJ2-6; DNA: TGTGCCAGCAGCTTCTCTGGGGCCAACGTCCTGACTTTC; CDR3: CASSFSGANVLTF
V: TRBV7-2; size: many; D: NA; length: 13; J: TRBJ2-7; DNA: TGTGCCAGCAGCCCACGCGGCATCTACGAGCAGTACTTC; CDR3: CASSPRGIYEQYF
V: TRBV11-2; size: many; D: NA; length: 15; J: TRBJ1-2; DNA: TGTGCCAGCAACAATTACCGTCCGGGTGGCTATGGCTACACCTTC; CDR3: CASNNYRPGGYGYTF
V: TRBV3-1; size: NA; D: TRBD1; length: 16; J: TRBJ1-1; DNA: TGTGCCAGCAGCCAAGAGTTTTCGGACAGGGCAACGGGAGCTTTCTTT; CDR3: CASSQEFSDRATGAFF
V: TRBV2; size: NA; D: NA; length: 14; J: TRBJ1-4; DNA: TGTGCCAGCAGGGGGGACGGCACTAATGAAAAACTGTTTTTT; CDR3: CASRGDGTNEKLFF
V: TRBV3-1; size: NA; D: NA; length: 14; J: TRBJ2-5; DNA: TGTGCCAGCAGCCAAGAACGGACGTCCGGGACCCAGTACTTC; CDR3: CASSQERTSGTQYF
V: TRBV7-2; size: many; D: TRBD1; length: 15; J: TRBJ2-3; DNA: TGTGCCAGCAGTCCGAGACAGGGCGGTGCAGATACGCAGTATTTT; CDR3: CASSPRQGGADTQYF
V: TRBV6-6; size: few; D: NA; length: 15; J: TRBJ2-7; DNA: TGTGCCAGCAGAGTCGCTTTGGGACCTACCTACGAGCAGTACTTC; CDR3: CASRVALGPTYEQYF
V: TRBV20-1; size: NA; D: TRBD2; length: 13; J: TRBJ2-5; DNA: TGCAGTGCCGCGGGACTAGCGGCGGAGACCCAGTACTTC; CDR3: CSAAGLAAETQYF
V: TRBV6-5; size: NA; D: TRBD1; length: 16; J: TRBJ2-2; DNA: TGTGCCAGCAGCCCAGGGGGCTGGAGGAACACCGGGGAGCTGTTTTTT; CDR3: CASSPGGWRNTGELFF
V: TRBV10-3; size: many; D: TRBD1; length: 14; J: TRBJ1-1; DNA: TGTGCCATCAGTTTAACAGGGGGGAACACTGAAGCTTTCTTT; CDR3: CAISLTGGNTEAFF
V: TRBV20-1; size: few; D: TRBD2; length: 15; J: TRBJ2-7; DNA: TGCAGTGCTAGTGGCCCTAGCGGGAGTGTTAACGAGCAGTACTTC; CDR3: CSASGPSGSVNEQYF
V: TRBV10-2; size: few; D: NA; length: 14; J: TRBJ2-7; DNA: TGCGCCAGCAAATTTGGGGCGGAACCGGGAGAGCAGTACTTC; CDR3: CASKFGAEPGEQYF
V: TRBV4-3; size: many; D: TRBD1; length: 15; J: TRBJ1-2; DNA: TGCGCCAGCAGCCAAGCTATCGGGACAGGGGACGGCTACACCTTC; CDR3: CASSQAIGTGDGYTF
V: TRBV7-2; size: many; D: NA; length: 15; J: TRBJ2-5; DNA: TGTGCCAGCAGCTTAGAGGACAGTACAGGATGGACCCAGTACTTC; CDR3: CASSLEDSTGWTQYF
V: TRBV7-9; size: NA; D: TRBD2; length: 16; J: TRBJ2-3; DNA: TGTGCCAGCAGCTTAGGGGTCGGAGCGGGAGCAACGGCGCAGTATTTT; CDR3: CASSLGVGAGATAQYF
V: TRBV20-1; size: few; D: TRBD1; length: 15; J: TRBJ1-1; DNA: TGCAGTGCTACACCCGGGACAGGGTTAAACACTGAAGCTTTCTTT; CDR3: CSATPGTGLNTEAFF
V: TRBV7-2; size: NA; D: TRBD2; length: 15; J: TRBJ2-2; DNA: TGTGCCAGCAGCCGACTAGCGGGAGGGGGCGGGGAGCCGTTTTTT; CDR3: CASSRLAGGGGEPFF
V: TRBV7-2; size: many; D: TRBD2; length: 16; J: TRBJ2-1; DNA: TGTGCCAGCAGCGCCTCACTAGCGGGGGGTTACAATGAGCAGTTCTTC; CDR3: CASSASLAGGYNEQFF
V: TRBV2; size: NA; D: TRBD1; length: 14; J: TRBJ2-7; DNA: TGTGCCAGCCTCTTGGACAGGGGGCGCCCCGAGCAGTACTTC; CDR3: CASLLDRGRPEQYF
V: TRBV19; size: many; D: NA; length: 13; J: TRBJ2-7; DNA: TGTGCCAGTAGTCCTCCAATTATGGGCGAGCAGTACTTC; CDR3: CASSPPIMGEQYF
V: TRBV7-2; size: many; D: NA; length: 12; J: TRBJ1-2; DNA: TGTGCCTTACAGATCGCTAACTATGGCTACACCTTC; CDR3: CALQIANYGYTF
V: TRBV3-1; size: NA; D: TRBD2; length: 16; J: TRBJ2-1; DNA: TGTGCCAGCAGTCCCCGACTAGCGGGGTTCTACAATGAGCAGTTCTTC; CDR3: CASSPRLAGFYNEQFF
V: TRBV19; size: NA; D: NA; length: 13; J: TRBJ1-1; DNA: TGTGCCAGTAAGGTCCGGACGGACACTGAAGCTTTCTTT; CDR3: CASKVRTDTEAFF
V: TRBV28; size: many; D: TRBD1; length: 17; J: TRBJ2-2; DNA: TGTGCCAGCAGCCCGAATCCGGGGACAGGGGGAACCGGGGAGCTGTTTTTT; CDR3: CASSPNPGTGGTGELFF
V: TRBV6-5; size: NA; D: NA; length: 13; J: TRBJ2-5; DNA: TGTGCCAGCAGTCCTACACTCCAAGAGACCCAGTACTTC; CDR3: CASSPTLQETQYF
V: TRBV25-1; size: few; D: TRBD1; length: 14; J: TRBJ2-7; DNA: TGTGCCAGCAGCGACAGGACAGGGGGCTACGAGCAGTACTTC; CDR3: CASSDRTGGYEQYF
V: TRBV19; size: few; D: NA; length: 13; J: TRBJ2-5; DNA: TGTGCCAGTAGCGGGACTTCGACCGAGACCCAGTACTTC; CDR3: CASSGTSTETQYF
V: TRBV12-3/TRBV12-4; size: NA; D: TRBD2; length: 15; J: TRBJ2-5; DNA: TGTGCCAGCAGCCGCCCGGGAGGCCTCCAAGAGACCCAGTACTTC; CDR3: CASSRPGGLQETQYF
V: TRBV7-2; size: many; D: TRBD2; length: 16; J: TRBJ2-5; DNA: TGTGCCAGCAGCTTAGGAGTCGGGGGGGGGTATGAGACCCAGTACTTC; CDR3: CASSLGVGGGYETQYF
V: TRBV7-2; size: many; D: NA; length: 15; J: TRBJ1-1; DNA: TGTGCCAGCAGCTTAGCGTTAGGGGTGAACACTGAAGCTTTCTTT; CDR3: CASSLALGVNTEAFF
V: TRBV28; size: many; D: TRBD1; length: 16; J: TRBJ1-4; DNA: TGTGCCAGCAGTTCCTACAGGGGGGCAACTAATGAAAAACTGTTTTTT; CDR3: CASSSYRGATNEKLFF
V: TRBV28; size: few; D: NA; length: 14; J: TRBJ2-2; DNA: TGTGCCAGCCAGGGACAACCGAACACCGGGGAGCTGTTTTTT; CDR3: CASQGQPNTGELFF
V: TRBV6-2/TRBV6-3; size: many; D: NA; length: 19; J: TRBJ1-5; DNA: TGTGCCAGCAGACAACGCTCTGGGACCCAGGGACATGACAATCAGCCCCAGCATTTT; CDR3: CASRQRSGTQGHDNQPQHF
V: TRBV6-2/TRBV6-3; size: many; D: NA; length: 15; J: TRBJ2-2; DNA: TGTGCCAGCGGGGCGAGGCGGGAAGCCACCGGGGAGCTGTTTTTT; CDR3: CASGARREATGELFF
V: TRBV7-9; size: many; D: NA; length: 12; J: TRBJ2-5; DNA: TGTGCCAGCAAGACAGGAGGAGAGACCCAGTACTTC; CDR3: CASKTGGETQYF
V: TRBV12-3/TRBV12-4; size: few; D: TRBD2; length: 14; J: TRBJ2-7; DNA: TGTGCCAGCAGTTTCAAACTAGCGGGTGGGGAGCAGTACTTC; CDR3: CASSFKLAGGEQYF
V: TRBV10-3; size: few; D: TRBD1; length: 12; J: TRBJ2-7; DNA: TGTGCCATGCGGGACAGGGGCGACGAGCAGTACTTC; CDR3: CAMRDRGDEQYF
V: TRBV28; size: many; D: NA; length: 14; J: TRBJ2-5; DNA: TGTGCCAGCAGTCTTCCCCCACCTGAAGAGACCCAGTACTTC; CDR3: CASSLPPPEETQYF
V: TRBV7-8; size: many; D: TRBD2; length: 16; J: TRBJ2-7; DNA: TGTGCCAGCAGCTTATCCGGGACTAGCGGGAGAGGCGAGCAGTACTTC; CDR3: CASSLSGTSGRGEQYF
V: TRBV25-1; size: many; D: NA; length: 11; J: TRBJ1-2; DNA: TGTGCCAGCACTCGAGGAGATGGCTACACCTTC; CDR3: CASTRGDGYTF
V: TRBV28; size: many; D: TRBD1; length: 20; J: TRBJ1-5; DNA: TGTGCCAGCAGTTCTCCCGGGACAGGGTCTATAGTCGGCAGCAATCAGCCCCAGCATTTT; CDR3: CASSSPGTGSIVGSNQPQHF
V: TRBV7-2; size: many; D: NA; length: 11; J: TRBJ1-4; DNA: TGTGCCAGCAGCTTCCAGGAAAAACTGTTTTTT; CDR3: CASSFQEKLFF
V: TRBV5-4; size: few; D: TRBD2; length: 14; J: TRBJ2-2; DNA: TGTGCCAGCAGCTTGGGACTAGCGGCCGGGGAGCTGTTTTTT; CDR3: CASSLGLAAGELFF
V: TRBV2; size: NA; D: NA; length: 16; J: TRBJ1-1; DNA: TGTGCCAGCAGTGAACGTTTGGGGCAGCTGAACACTGAAGCTTTCTTT; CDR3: CASSERLGQLNTEAFF
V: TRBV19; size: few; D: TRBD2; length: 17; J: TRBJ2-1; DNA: TGTGCCAGTAGTAAGGGACTAGCGGGGGTCGGCTACAATGAGCAGTTCTTC; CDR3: CASSKGLAGVGYNEQFF
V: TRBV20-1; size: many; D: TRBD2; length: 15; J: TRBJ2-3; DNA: TGCAGTGCGGAAGACGGACTAGCGGGGTCTAGTACGCAGTATTTT; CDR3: CSAEDGLAGSSTQYF
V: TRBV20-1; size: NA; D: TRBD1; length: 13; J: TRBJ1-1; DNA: TGCAGCGCCCGACAGGGAATAGACACTGAAGCTTTCTTT; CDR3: CSARQGIDTEAFF
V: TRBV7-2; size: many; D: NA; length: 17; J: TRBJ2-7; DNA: TGTGCCAGCAGCCGGAAACGGGGATCGGGGGACAACTACGAGCAGTACTTC; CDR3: CASSRKRGSGDNYEQYF